This T cell receptor (beta chain) was retrieved from a study of cytomegalovirus exposure and HLA in healthy donors. Primers: 60 Vbeta forward and 13 Jbeta reverse. The assay was immunoSEQ multiplex PCR, and TCRdb's table has in-frame clones only and misses some. The table has 98,000 or so clones, roughly 80% seen once. On this clone itself: Its matching antigen is unknown.

This CDR3 spans 15 amino acids. The germline V and J ends were trimmed by 10 bases and 0 bases, with 18 bases remaining between them. The germline V gene has CDR1 ENHRY and CDR2 SYGVKD. Study findings and constraints: Reports showed the classifier diagnosing cytomegalovirus status with high specificity and sensitivity. The authors later found TCR association rates varying by HLA locus, with DRB1 most and HLA-C fewest.

The V call is TRBV10-3, the J call TRBJ1-2; maybe TRBD1 (6 bases). Sample: PBMCs. The TCR originated in a man aged 55 to 70 in good health and CMV-seropositive. The CDR3 bases are TGTGCCACTAGGGGGAACAGCGAGTCTAACTATGGCTACACCTTC. Translated: CATRGNSESNYGYTF.